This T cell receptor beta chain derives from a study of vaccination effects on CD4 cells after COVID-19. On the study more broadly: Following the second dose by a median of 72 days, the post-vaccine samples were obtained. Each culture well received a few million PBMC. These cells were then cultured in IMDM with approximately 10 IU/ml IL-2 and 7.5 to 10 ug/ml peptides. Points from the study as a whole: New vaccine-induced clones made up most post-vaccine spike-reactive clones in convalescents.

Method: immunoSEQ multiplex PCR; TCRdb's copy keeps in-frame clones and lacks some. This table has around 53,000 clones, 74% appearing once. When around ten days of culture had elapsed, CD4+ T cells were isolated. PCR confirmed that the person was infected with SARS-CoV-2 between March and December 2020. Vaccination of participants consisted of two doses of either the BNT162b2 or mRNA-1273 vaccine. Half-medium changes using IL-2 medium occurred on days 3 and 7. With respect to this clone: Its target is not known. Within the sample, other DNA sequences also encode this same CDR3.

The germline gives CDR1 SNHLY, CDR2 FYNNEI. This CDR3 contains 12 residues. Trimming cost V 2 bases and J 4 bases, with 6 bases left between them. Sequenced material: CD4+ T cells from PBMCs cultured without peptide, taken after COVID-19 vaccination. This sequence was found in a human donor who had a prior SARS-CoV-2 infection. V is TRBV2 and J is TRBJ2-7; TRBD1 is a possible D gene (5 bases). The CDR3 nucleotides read TGTGCCAGCAGTGAACAGGGATACGAGCAGTACTTC. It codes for CASSEQGYEQYF.